Following are 27 T cell receptor beta chains from one sample sequenced in a study of regulatory T cells in long-lasting Graves disease. According to the study, TCR beta libraries were built with iRepertoire HTBI primers and CDR3-region Arm-PCR. Each CDR3 protein gets one entry after TCRdb re-called the multiplex PCR reads with MiXCR. The sample has about 620,000 distinct CDR3 sequences, around 15% seen once. Stated time point: newly diagnosed GD, antithyroid drugs for less than 3 months. Extracted PBMC RNA gave rise to the TCR library. This sample was also put to use in a study of T cells in Graves' hyperthyroidism and ophthalmopathy.

The sample in question was peripheral blood mononuclear cells (PBMCs), obtained at new diagnosis, from a patient treated with antithyroid drugs. The receptors here all came from a woman in her 30s with Graves disease.

This clonotype was detected ten times or more. This chain uses TRBV5-1 with TRBJ1-2; D gene ambiguous. Germline loops: CDR1 SGHRS, CDR2 YFSETQ. Trimming stripped 5 bases from V and 7 bases from J, with 15 bases between. This CDR3 region has 13 residues. The CDR3 DNA reads as TGCGCCAGCAGTACCTTCGCAGGCGGTGGCTACACCTTC. Translated: CASSTFAGGGYTF.

This chain links TRBV24-1 with TRBJ1-2; 7 nucleotides agree with TRBD1. The CDR3 runs to 15 residues. Germline trimming cut 4 bases from V and 4 bases from J; bases unmatched to any gene: 8. The germline gives CDR1 KGHDR, CDR2 SFDVKD. The CDR3 sequence is CATSDPGQMIYGYTF. The CDR3 region has the DNA TGTGCCACCAGTGACCCGGGACAGATGATCTATGGCTACACCTTC.

This clonotype appeared many times. V and J are TRBV7-2 and TRBJ2-7; either TRBD1 or TRBD2 may supply D (5 bases each). V lost 8 bases and J lost 4, with 18 bases in between. CDR3 size: 14 residues. The germline gives CDR1 SGHTA, CDR2 FQGNSA. This CDR3 reads CASRPGFGGYEQYF. CDR3 DNA sequence: TGTGCCAGCCGGCCGGGATTTGGGGGATACGAGCAGTACTTC.

Ten or more counts support this clonotype. This chain links TRBV28 with TRBJ1-1; no clear D. CDR1 and CDR2 (germline): MDHEN, SYDVKM. Trimming removed 6 bases from V and 4 bases from J, with 15 bases in between. The CDR3 has 14 amino acids. This CDR3 reads CASSLPFRGTEAFF. Here the CDR3 DNA reads TGTGCCAGCAGCTTACCTTTTAGAGGCACTGAAGCTTTCTTT.

The genes are TRBV5-5 and TRBJ1-6; possibly TRBD1 for D (6 bases). CDR1 SGHKS and CDR2 YYEKEE come from the germline V gene (reference sequence). V lost 4 bases and J 14 bases, leaving 13 bases between the germline ends. The length of the CDR3 is 12 residues. The CDR3 loop reads CASSRRDNTLHF. DNA of the CDR3: TGTGCCAGCAGCCGCCGGGACAACACCCTCCACTTT.

This clonotype showed up just a few times. This sequence joins TRBV3-1 and TRBJ2-5; D is ambiguous. Per germline, CDR1 LGHDT and CDR2 YNNKEL (reference sequence). This CDR3 is built from 12 residues. V was shortened by 3 bases and J by 5 bases, with 7 bases between the two germline ends. CDR3 in DNA: TGTGCCAGCAGCCATTTGCGGGAGACCCAGTACTTC. Translation gives CASSHLRETQYF.

This clonotype was picked up many times. The chain uses TRBV7-8 and TRBJ2-3, with 10 bases identical to TRBD2. V shed 3 bases and J 3 bases; nucleotides not matched to a gene: 3. The germline V gene encodes CDR1 SGHVS and CDR2 FQNEAQ. This CDR3 comprises 15 residues. The CDR3 sequence: CASSLRTSGTDTQYF. The CDR3 coding sequence is TGTGCCAGCAGCTTGCGGACTAGCGGTACAGATACGCAGTATTTT. Using reference TRBV7-8 and TRBJ2-3 for the parts outside the CDR3, the full variable domain is GAGVSQSPRYKVAKRGQDVALRCDPISGHVSLFWYQQALGQGPEFLTYFQNEAQLDKSGLPSDRFFAERPEGSVSTLKIQRTQQEDSAVYLCASSLRTSGTDTQYFGPGTRLTVL.

A note on this clonotype: Just one base apart from a much larger clone, this may be a read error. This chain joins TRBV28 and TRBJ2-7; 7 nucleotides line up with TRBD2. The CDR3 runs to 17 residues. Per germline, CDR1 MDHEN and CDR2 SYDVKM. Trimming took 1 base from V and 7 from J; bases not matched to a gene: 16. This chain's CDR3 is CASSLFPGLVGEREQYF. The CDR3 DNA follows: TGTGCCAGCAGTTTATTTCCCGGACTAGTGGGAGAGAGGGAGCAGTACTTC.

The chain employs TRBV24-1 and TRBJ2-3, with 7 bases that match TRBD2. The ends lost 5 bases at V and 4 bases at J; junction bases unmatched: 17. This CDR3 comprises 18 residues. CDR1 is KGHDR and CDR2 is SFDVKD in the germline V gene. The CDR3 here is CATSAYLSGGSGADTQYF. Written as DNA, the CDR3 is TGTGCCACCAGTGCGTACTTGTCTGGCGGGAGTGGGGCAGATACGCAGTATTTT.

The gene calls are TRBV6-1 and TRBJ2-3; weak D call: TRBD1 (5 bases). The germline V gene encodes CDR1 MNHNS and CDR2 SASEGT. V gave up 1 base and J gave up 2 bases, with 16 bases separating them. This CDR3 is 17 amino acids long. CDR3 sequence: CASSEEALDRFTDTQYF. The CDR3 DNA reads TGTGCCAGCAGTGAAGAGGCTCTCGACAGATTCACAGATACGCAGTATTTT.

This clonotype was observed a handful of times. A much larger clone differs from this one at a single base, so this may be a read error. It is likely a read error, because the conserved phenylalanine at the end of the CDR3 is missing. The chain links TRBV28 to TRBJ1-1; D is possibly TRBD1 (6 bases). Trimming stripped 3 bases from V and 5 bases from J, with 13 bases between. The CDR3 covers 14 residues. Germline loops: CDR1 MDHEN, CDR2 SYDVKM. The CDR3 region is CASSFSGEMTEAFS. The CDR3 bases are TGTGCCAGCAGTTTTTCAGGGGAAATGACTGAAGCTTTCTCT.

This clonotype was seen only a few times. This chain joins TRBV7-6 and TRBJ1-4, with D possibly TRBD1 on 6 matching bases. This CDR3 contains 18 residues. Trimming left V 0 bases short and J 1 base short, with 15 bases between. The V gene's germline CDR1 is SGHVS and CDR2 FNYEAQ. CDR3 DNA: TGTGCCAGCAGCTTAGCCCCCGGGGGCGGGGAAACTAATGAAAAACTGTTTTTT. Translation gives CASSLAPGGGETNEKLFF.

CDR3 in amino acids: CATSDSGTGLTGGYTF. As DNA, the CDR3 is TGTGCCACCAGTGATTCGGGGACAGGATTGACGGGGGGCTACACCTTC. This chain joins TRBV24-1 and TRBJ1-2, with 8 bases that match TRBD1. Germline V gives CDR1 KGHDR, CDR2 SFDVKD. CDR3 length: 16 amino acids. V gave up 2 bases and J gave up 8 bases; unmatched junction bases: 12.

There are many counts of this clonotype. This chain connects TRBV11-2 to TRBJ1-1; maybe TRBD1 (5 bases). V was clipped by 7 bases and J by 4 bases, with 16 bases between them. There are 14 residues in the CDR3. Germline V gene data show CDR1 as SGHAT and CDR2 as FQNNGV. In DNA, the CDR3 is TGTGCCAGCAACCCAGTGGGTGGGGGCACTGAAGCTTTCTTT. It codes for CASNPVGGGTEAFF. Supplemented by reference TRBV11-2 and TRBJ1-1, the full variable domain reads EAGVAQSPRYKIIEKRQSVAFWCNPISGHATLYWYQQILGQGPKLLIQFQNNGVVDDSQLPKDRFSAERLKGVDSTLKIQPAKLEDSAVYLCASNPVGGGTEAFFGQGTRLTVV.

This clonotype was counted between two and nine times. The chain uses TRBV27 and TRBJ1-6; 11 positions match TRBD1. CDR1 MNHEY and CDR2 SMNVEV come from the germline V gene (reference sequence). The CDR3 runs 15 residues. V gave up 3 bases and J gave up 9 bases; unmatched junction bases: 4. The CDR3 nucleotides are TGTGCCAGCAGTTTCCGGGGACAGGGGGGTTCACCCCTCCACTTT. It encodes CASSFRGQGGSPLHF.

The J gene is TRBJ1-4, the V gene TRBV18; D is perhaps TRBD1 (6 bases). The CDR3 spans 14 residues. Germline V lookup: CDR1 KGHSH, CDR2 LQKENI. With 3 bases removed from V and 6 bases from J, the gap between germline ends came to 11 bases. The CDR3 sequence: CASSPEQGYEKLFF. CDR3 DNA: TGTGCCAGCTCACCTGAACAGGGATATGAAAAACTGTTTTTT. Filled out from reference TRBV18 and TRBJ1-4, the complete variable domain reads NAGVMQNPRHLVRRRGQEARLRCSPMKGHSHVYWYRQLPEEGLKFMVYLQKENIIDESGMPKERFSAEFPKEGPSILRIQQVVRGDSAAYFCASSPEQGYEKLFFGSGTQLSVL.

This clonotype was observed at least ten times. The chain has TRBV28 and TRBJ2-1; 14 bases are shared with TRBD2. Per the germline V gene, CDR1 is MDHEN and CDR2 is SYDVKM. V lost 10 bases, J lost 8 bases, and 13 bases stayed unmatched. This CDR3 is built from 16 residues. For the CDR3, the DNA is TGTGCCATCCATACATCCGGGACTAGCGGGAGTCATGAGCAGTTCTTC. This translates into CAIHTSGTSGSHEQFF. The full variable domain, its missing parts supplied by reference TRBV28 and TRBJ2-1, is DVKVTQSSRYLVKRTGEKVFLECVQDMDHENMFWYRQDPGLGLRLIYFSYDVKMKEKGDIPEGYSVSREKKERFSLILESASTNQTSMYLCAIHTSGTSGSHEQFFGPGTRLTVL.

This clonotype was detected only a few times. V gene TRBV15 combines with J gene TRBJ2-3; TRBD1 aligns across 7 bases. Germline CDR1 and CDR2: LNHNV and YYDKDF (reference sequence). V was clipped by 3 bases and J by 2 bases; unmatched bases: 2. The CDR3 sequence is 14 residues long. This chain's CDR3 is CATSRGQPTDTQYF. DNA of the CDR3: TGTGCCACCAGCAGGGGACAGCCCACAGATACGCAGTATTTT.

This clonotype was recorded many times. This rearrangement joins TRBV28 to TRBJ1-2, with TRBD1 matching 9 bases. Losses at the gene ends were 6 bases for V and 6 bases for J; bases not matched to a gene: 8. The germline V gene has CDR1 MDHEN and CDR2 SYDVKM. This CDR3 contains 14 residues. In nucleotides, the CDR3 is TGTGCCAGCAGCTACGGACAGGGGCGGAATGGCTACACCTTC. This codes for CASSYGQGRNGYTF.

V gene TRBV6-2 or TRBV6-3 combines with J gene TRBJ2-7; a possible D gene is TRBD2 (5 bases). CDR3 length: 12 residues. V was cut by 5 bases and J by 7 bases, with 12 bases left in between. In germline, CDR1 is MNHEY, CDR2 SVGEGT. The DNA for the CDR3 is TGTGCCAGCAGTGCCCAGCCGGGGGAGCAGTACTTC. Amino acids: CASSAQPGEQYF.

The chain has TRBV6-4 and TRBJ2-1; possibly TRBD2 for D (6 bases). Germline-derived CDR1 and CDR2 are MRHNA and SNTAGT. The germline V and J ends were trimmed by 3 bases and 6 bases, with 12 bases remaining between them. The CDR3 totals 14 residues. The CDR3 is CASSDRPSANEQFF. The CDR3 DNA sequence: TGTGCCAGCAGTGATCGCCCTAGCGCCAATGAGCAGTTCTTC.

The chain uses TRBV5-1 and TRBJ2-6; no definite D call. In germline, CDR1 is SGHRS, CDR2 YFSETQ. The CDR3 is made up of 14 amino acids. V lost 5 bases, J lost 0 bases, and 6 bases lay in between. The CDR3 is CASRDSSGANVLTF. The CDR3 DNA reads as TGCGCCAGCAGGGATAGCTCTGGGGCCAACGTCCTGACTTTC.

This clonotype was found a few times. V gene TRBV27 combines with J gene TRBJ2-7, with a weak D call TRBD2 (6 bases). The V end was cut by 5 bases, the J end by 6 bases, with 14 bases between. The CDR3 runs to 13 residues. CDR1 MNHEY and CDR2 SMNVEV come from the germline V gene (reference sequence). The CDR3 here is CASSKGLRGEQYF. The CDR3 bases are TGTGCCAGCAGTAAGGGACTTAGAGGCGAGCAGTACTTC.

Ten or more counts support this clonotype. The chain links TRBV2 to TRBJ1-5; 7 bases align to TRBD1. CDR3 length: 18 amino acids. V lost 7 bases, J lost 0 bases, and 15 bases stayed unmatched. The germline V gene encodes CDR1 SNHLY and CDR2 FYNNEI. In nucleotides, the CDR3 is TGTGCCAGCACGTTAACAGGGGCTTACTCTTATAGCAATCAGCCCCAGCATTTT. Its translation: CASTLTGAYSYSNQPQHF.

This clonotype was detected only a few times. V gene TRBV7-2 combines with J gene TRBJ1-4; TRBD1 aligns across 11 bases. The germline gives CDR1 SGHTA, CDR2 FQGNSA. V was pared by 0 bases and J by 7 bases, with 1 base of the junction left unmatched. The CDR3 contains 15 residues. The CDR3 reads CASSLAGTGGEKLFF. The CDR3 DNA sequence: TGTGCCAGCAGCTTAGCCGGGACAGGGGGTGAAAAACTGTTTTTT.

This clonotype turned up a few times. This chain uses TRBV11-2 with TRBJ2-7; TRBD2 matches at 11 bases. There are 17 residues in the CDR3. Germline V lookup: CDR1 SGHAT, CDR2 FQNNGV. The ends lost 4 bases at V and 2 bases at J; junction bases unmatched: 10. CDR3 sequence (DNA): TGTGCCAGCAGCTCGATGGAGACTAGCGGGAACCCCTACGAGCAGTACTTC. Residues: CASSSMETSGNPYEQYF.

The chain carries TRBV5-1 and TRBJ1-5; TRBD1 is a possible D gene (6 bases). Trimming cost V 0 bases and J 6 bases, with 13 bases left between them. Germline V gives CDR1 SGHRS, CDR2 YFSETQ. The CDR3 spans 15 residues. The CDR3 sequence: CASSLDNTGFQPQHF. CDR3 DNA: TGCGCCAGCAGCTTGGATAATACAGGGTTTCAGCCCCAGCATTTT.